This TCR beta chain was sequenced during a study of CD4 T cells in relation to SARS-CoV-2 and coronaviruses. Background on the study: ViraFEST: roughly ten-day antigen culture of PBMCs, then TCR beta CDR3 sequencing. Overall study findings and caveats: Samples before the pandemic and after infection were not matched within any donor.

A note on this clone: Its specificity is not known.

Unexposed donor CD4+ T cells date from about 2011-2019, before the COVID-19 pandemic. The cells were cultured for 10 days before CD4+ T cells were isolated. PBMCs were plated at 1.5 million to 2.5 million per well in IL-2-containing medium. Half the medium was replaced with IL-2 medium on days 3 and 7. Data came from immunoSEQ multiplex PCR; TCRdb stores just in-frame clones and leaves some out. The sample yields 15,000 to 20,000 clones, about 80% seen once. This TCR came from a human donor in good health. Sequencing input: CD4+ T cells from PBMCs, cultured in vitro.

CDR3 nucleotides: TGTGCCAGCAGCCAAGTCGTGGGCGCGGGAGCGGCCGGGGAGCTGTTTTTT. Its protein product is CASSQVVGAGAAGELFF. This chain joins TRBV3-1 (or the pseudogene TRBV3-2) and TRBJ2-2; TRBD2 agrees at 7 bases. CDR3 size: 17 residues. V shed 1 base, J shed 6 bases, and the junction held 11 bases outside the gene matches. Per the germline V gene, CDR1 is LGHDT and CDR2 is YNNKEL (reference sequence).